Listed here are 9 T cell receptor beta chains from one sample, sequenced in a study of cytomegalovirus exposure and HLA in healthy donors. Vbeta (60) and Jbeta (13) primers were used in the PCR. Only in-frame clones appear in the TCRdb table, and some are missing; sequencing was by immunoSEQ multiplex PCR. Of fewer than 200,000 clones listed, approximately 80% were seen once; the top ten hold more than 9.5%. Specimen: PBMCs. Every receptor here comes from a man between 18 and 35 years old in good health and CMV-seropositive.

The CDR3 DNA follows: TGTGCCAGCAGCCAAGATAGCGGCTACCCCTACGAGCAGTACTTC. Amino acids: CASSQDSGYPYEQYF. This sequence joins TRBV14 and TRBJ2-7; TRBD2 might be the D (6 bases). The CDR3 covers 15 residues. CDR1 is SGHDN and CDR2 is FVKESK in the germline V gene. V was pared by 0 bases and J by 2 bases, with 11 bases between.

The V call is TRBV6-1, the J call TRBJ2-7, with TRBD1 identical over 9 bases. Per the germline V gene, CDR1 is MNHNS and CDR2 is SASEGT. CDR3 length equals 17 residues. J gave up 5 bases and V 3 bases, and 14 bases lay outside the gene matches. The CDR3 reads CASSEETGGWWTDEQYF. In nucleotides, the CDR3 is TGTGCCAGCAGTGAGGAGACAGGGGGTTGGTGGACGGACGAGCAGTACTTC.

The CDR3 is CASSVTAGYTGELFF. The CDR3 DNA sequence: TGTGCCAGCAGCGTAACAGCGGGATACACCGGGGAGCTGTTTTTT. The chain combines TRBV9 with TRBJ2-2, with 7 bases matching TRBD2. With 1 base clipped from V and 3 bases from J, the junction kept 3 bases outside the gene matches. The CDR3 contains 15 residues. CDR1 SGDLS and CDR2 YYNGEE come from the germline V gene.

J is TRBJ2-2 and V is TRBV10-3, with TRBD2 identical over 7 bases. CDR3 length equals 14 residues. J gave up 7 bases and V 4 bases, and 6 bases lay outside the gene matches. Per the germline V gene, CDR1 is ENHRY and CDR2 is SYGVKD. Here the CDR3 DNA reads TGTGCCATCAGTGCCACTAGCGAGGGCGGGGAGCTGTTTTTT. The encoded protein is CAISATSEGGELFF.

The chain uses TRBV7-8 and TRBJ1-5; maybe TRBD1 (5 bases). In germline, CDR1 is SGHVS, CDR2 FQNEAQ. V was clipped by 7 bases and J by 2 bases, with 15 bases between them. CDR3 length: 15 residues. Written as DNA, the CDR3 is TGTGCCAGCACCCCGGAGGGCAGGGGCAATCAGCCCCAGCATTTT. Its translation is CASTPEGRGNQPQHF.

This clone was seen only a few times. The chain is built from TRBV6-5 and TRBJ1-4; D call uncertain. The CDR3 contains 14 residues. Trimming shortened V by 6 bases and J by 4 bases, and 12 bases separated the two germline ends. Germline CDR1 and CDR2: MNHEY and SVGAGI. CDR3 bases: TGTGCCAGCAGAGACGACGGGATTAATGAAAAACTGTTTTTT. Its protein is CASRDDGINEKLFF.

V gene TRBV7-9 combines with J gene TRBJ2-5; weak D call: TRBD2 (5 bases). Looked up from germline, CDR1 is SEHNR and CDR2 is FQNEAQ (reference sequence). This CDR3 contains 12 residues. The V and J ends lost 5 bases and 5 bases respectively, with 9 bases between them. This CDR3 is CASSQTGETQYF. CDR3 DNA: TGTGCCAGCAGCCAAACGGGGGAGACCCAGTACTTC. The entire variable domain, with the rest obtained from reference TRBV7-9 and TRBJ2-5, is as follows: DTGVSQNPRHKITKRGQNVTFRCDPISEHNRLYWYRQTLGQGPEFLTYFQNEAQLEKSRLLSDRFSAERPKGSFSTLEIQRTEQGDSAMYLCASSQTGETQYFGPGTRLLVL.

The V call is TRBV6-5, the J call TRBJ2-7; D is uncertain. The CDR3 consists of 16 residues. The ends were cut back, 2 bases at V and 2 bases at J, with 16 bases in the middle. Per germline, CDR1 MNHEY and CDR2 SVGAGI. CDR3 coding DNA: TGTGCCAGCAGTTACCGAGCTTATCTCGAAACCTACGAGCAGTACTTC. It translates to CASSYRAYLETYEQYF.

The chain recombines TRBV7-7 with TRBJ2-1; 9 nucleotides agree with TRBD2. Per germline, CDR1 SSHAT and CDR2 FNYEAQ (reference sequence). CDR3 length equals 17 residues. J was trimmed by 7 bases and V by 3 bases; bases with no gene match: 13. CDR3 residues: CASSLAVSAGGLNEQFF. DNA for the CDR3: TGTGCCAGCAGCTTGGCTGTTTCAGCGGGAGGATTAAATGAGCAGTTCTTC.